The subject of this entry is one T cell receptor (beta chain). What antigen it recognizes has not been identified. There are no base qualities to consult, and no much larger clone falls within one base. One collaborating source in Seattle enrolled patients during active infection and followed them longitudinally through the course of disease. Collaborating institutions collected whole blood in K2EDTA tubes following their own protocols. For TCRbeta analysis, collaborator samples were shipped as frozen whole blood, as isolated PBMCs, or as DNA extracted from either sample type. The data were obtained in a study of blood T cell repertoires in COVID-19 (dated by TCRdb to the early 2020s). For the study in its entirety: Collaborator samples came from the United States, Italy and Spain and covered acute and convalescent phases of COVID-19. The prospective study material was composed of cDNA or gDNA derived from T cells, B-cell-depleted T cells, or PBMCs. The dataset comprised deeply sampled blood TCRbeta repertoires from subjects exposed to, actively infected with, or recovered from COVID-19. The repertoires were released in a freely available public database intended as a resource for research on the immune response to SARS-CoV-2. The samples were drawn from the first 160 participants of the ongoing ImmuneRACE study and from 1,254 subjects provided by 6 global collaborators. Nearly every sample came with metadata listing a de-identified subject ID, COVID-19 status, age in years and sex. Where HLA class I and class II types were available, the types were taken from metadata supplied by the sample provider, not from assay-based typing.

V and J are trimmed by 4 bases and 2 bases, and the gene matches miss 1 base of the junction. CDR1 and CDR2 were assigned from the germline V gene as WSHSY and SAAADI. Including the terminal cysteine and phenylalanine, the CDR3 comprises 13 residues. Here the CDR3 DNA is all that survives: 39 bases in frame from base 1. The immunoSEQ Assay, a bias-controlled multiplex PCR, was used to amplify TCRbeta CDR3 regions from genomic DNA. In the paper's pipeline: The number of nucleated cells in each sample was estimated by amplification of reference gene primers within the assay. To quantify the absolute abundance of each unique TCRbeta CDR3 rearrangement, sequence reads were collapsed and filtered. Productive Simpson clonality was computed per sample as the square root of Simpson's diversity index over productive rearrangements. Not all clones reach the TCRdb copy of this immuneACCESS table, which keeps in-frame sequences only. Checked studies attribute under half of the gap to unresolved V genes and leave the rest unexplained. That table supplies the V and J calls and clone size; D and trimming were determined from the DNA. The sample profile shows about 530,000 clones; roughly nine tenths of them were found once. The ten top clones hold 7.8% of the sample.

Study-wide conclusions, independent of this receptor: Clinical and demographic metadata were provided uncurated, with the amount varying by source and participant.

The chain was built from TRBV10-2 and TRBJ1-2; TRBD1 lines up with 7 middle nucleotides. The receptor's source is a woman between 50 and 59 years old with COVID-19, enrolled during active disease. The sample comprised peripheral blood. The nucleotide sequence is given as TGCGCCAGCAGTGGACAGGGAAACTATGGCTACACCTTC. Translated, this is CASSGQGNYGYTF.